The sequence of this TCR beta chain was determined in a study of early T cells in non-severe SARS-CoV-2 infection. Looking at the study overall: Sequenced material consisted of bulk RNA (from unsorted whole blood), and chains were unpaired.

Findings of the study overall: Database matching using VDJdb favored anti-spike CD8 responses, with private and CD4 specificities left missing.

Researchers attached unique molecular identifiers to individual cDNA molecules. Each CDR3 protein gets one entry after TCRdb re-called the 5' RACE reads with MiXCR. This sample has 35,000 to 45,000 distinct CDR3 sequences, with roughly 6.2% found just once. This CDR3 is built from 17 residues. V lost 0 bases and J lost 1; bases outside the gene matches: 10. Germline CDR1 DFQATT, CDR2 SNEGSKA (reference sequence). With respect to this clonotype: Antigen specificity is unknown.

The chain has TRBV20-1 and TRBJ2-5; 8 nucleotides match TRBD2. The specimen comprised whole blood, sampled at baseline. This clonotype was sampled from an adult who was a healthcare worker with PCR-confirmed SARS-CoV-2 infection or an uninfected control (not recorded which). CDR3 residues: CSARDQRKRGGQETQYF. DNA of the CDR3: TGCAGTGCTAGAGATCAGCGAAAACGGGGGGGCCAAGAGACCCAGTACTTC.